A selection of T cell receptor beta chains follows, all from one sample in a study of CD8 T cells in ankylosing spondylitis. TCRdb analysed the 5' RACE reads with MiXCR anew, one entry per CDR3 protein. Of about 35,000 distinct CDR3 sequences detected, 3% to 3.5% appear once; the ten largest clones hold approximately 3%. Sequencing used blood, either unsorted or a sorted T cell fraction (not recorded which). These receptor sequences come from a male donor with ankylosing spondylitis or in good health (not recorded which). Both conserved end residues are part of each CDR3. A D gene is named only where the DNA matches it firmly. Rows give clone size only sometimes, using once, few, many, or a class for an expanded clone.

d_call: -
v_call: TRBV9
j_call: TRBJ1-1
clone_size: many
cdr3_nt: TGTGCCAGCAGCCCCTCATCGGGGATGAACACTGAAGCTTTCTTT
cdr3_aa: CASSPSSGMNTEAFF

d_call: TRBD2
v_call: TRBV9
j_call: TRBJ2-3
clone_size: many
cdr3_nt: TGTGCCAGCAGCGCGGGAGGACTAGCGGGCACAGATACGCAGTATTTT
cdr3_aa: CASSAGGLAGTDTQYF

d_call: TRBD1
v_call: TRBV9
j_call: TRBJ2-2
clone_size: many
cdr3_nt: TGTGCCAGCAGCCCCCGACAGGGGGCGCGGAACACCGGGGAGCTGTTTTTT
cdr3_aa: CASSPRQGARNTGELFF

d_call: TRBD2
v_call: TRBV3-1
j_call: TRBJ2-1
clone_size: many
cdr3_nt: TGTGCCAGCAGAACGAGACTAGCGGGAGCTATAGTCTACAATGAGCAGTTCTTC
cdr3_aa: CASRTRLAGAIVYNEQFF

d_call: -
v_call: TRBV9
j_call: TRBJ2-3
clone_size: -
cdr3_nt: TGTGCCAGCAGCGTAGTGGGGCAGGGCGGTGATACGCAGTATTTT
cdr3_aa: CASSVVGQGGDTQYF

d_call: -
v_call: TRBV9
j_call: TRBJ1-1
clone_size: many
cdr3_nt: TGTGCCAGCAGCGTGGGGGGGCAGGGCACTGAAGCTTTCTTT
cdr3_aa: CASSVGGQGTEAFF

d_call: TRBD1
v_call: TRBV9
j_call: TRBJ2-5
clone_size: many
cdr3_nt: TGTGCCAGCAGCGTAGTTGGGGACAGACAAGAGACCCAGTACTTC
cdr3_aa: CASSVVGDRQETQYF

d_call: -
v_call: TRBV9
j_call: TRBJ2-2
clone_size: many
cdr3_nt: TGTGCCAGCAGCGTAGCCCCGACAGGGAACACCGGGGAGCTGTTTTTT
cdr3_aa: CASSVAPTGNTGELFF

d_call: TRBD1
v_call: TRBV9
j_call: TRBJ2-5
clone_size: many
cdr3_nt: TGTGCCAGCAGCGCCGCCGGGACAGGGAGGGAGACCCAGTACTTC
cdr3_aa: CASSAAGTGRETQYF

d_call: -
v_call: TRBV9
j_call: TRBJ2-1
clone_size: many
cdr3_nt: TGTGCCAGCAGCGTAGATGGGGGGAGAATGGTCAATGAGCAGTTCTTC
cdr3_aa: CASSVDGGRMVNEQFF

d_call: -
v_call: TRBV9
j_call: TRBJ1-2
clone_size: many
cdr3_nt: TGTGCCAGCAGCGTAGGTTTAAGGGACTATGGCTACACCTTC
cdr3_aa: CASSVGLRDYGYTF

d_call: -
v_call: TRBV9
j_call: TRBJ2-1
clone_size: many
cdr3_nt: TGTGCCAGCAGCCTGGGGGGGGCACGGGCCGGTGAGCAGTTCTTC
cdr3_aa: CASSLGGARAGEQFF

d_call: -
v_call: TRBV9
j_call: TRBJ2-5
clone_size: many
cdr3_nt: TGTGCCAGCAGCGTAGAACCAGGGCCCCAGACCCAGTACTTC
cdr3_aa: CASSVEPGPQTQYF

d_call: TRBD1
v_call: TRBV9
j_call: TRBJ1-2
clone_size: many
cdr3_nt: TGTGCCAGCACCCCAGGGGGGAATCGGGGCTATGGCTACACCTTC
cdr3_aa: CASTPGGNRGYGYTF

d_call: -
v_call: TRBV9
j_call: TRBJ1-4
clone_size: many
cdr3_nt: TGTGCCAGCAGCAAGGAGGGGAATAATGAAAAACTGTTTTTT
cdr3_aa: CASSKEGNNEKLFF

d_call: -
v_call: TRBV9
j_call: TRBJ1-6
clone_size: many
cdr3_nt: TGTGCCAGCAGCCCGACCGGGACCGATAATTCACCCCTCCACTTT
cdr3_aa: CASSPTGTDNSPLHF

d_call: TRBD2
v_call: TRBV9
j_call: TRBJ2-3
clone_size: many
cdr3_nt: TGTGCCAGCAGCGTAGGGAGGGGAGGGGTAACTAGCACAGATACGCAGTATTTT
cdr3_aa: CASSVGRGGVTSTDTQYF

d_call: -
v_call: TRBV9
j_call: TRBJ2-6
clone_size: many
cdr3_nt: TGTGCCAGCAGCCCCATTCCTGCCCCCGTCCTGACTTTC
cdr3_aa: CASSPIPAPVLTF

d_call: -
v_call: TRBV9
j_call: TRBJ2-1
clone_size: many
cdr3_nt: TGTGCCAGCAGCGAACAGGTAAACAATGAGCAGTTCTTC
cdr3_aa: CASSEQVNNEQFF

d_call: -
v_call: TRBV9
j_call: TRBJ2-5
clone_size: many
cdr3_nt: TGTGCCAGCAGCGTAGTGGGGGCCGAAGAGGAGACCCAGTACTTC
cdr3_aa: CASSVVGAEEETQYF

d_call: -
v_call: TRBV9
j_call: TRBJ1-6
clone_size: many
cdr3_nt: TGTGCCAGCAGCTCAGAAGGCCTGGATAATTCACCCCTCCACTTT
cdr3_aa: CASSSEGLDNSPLHF

d_call: TRBD1
v_call: TRBV9
j_call: TRBJ2-1
clone_size: many
cdr3_nt: TGTGCCAGCAGCTCGGGACAGGGTTGGAATGAGCAGTTCTTC
cdr3_aa: CASSSGQGWNEQFF

d_call: -
v_call: TRBV9
j_call: TRBJ2-3
clone_size: many
cdr3_nt: TGTGCCAGCAGCCCTGAAGGCGGGGCGGGAAGAGTAACCGATACGCAGTATTTT
cdr3_aa: CASSPEGGAGRVTDTQYF

d_call: -
v_call: TRBV9
j_call: TRBJ2-1
clone_size: many
cdr3_nt: TGTGCCAGCAGCGTAGAGGCAGGAAGCTCCTACAATGAGCAGTTCTTC
cdr3_aa: CASSVEAGSSYNEQFF

d_call: -
v_call: TRBV9
j_call: TRBJ1-6
clone_size: many
cdr3_nt: TGTGCCAGCAGCGTATCCGCCAGGGATTCACCCCTCCACTTT
cdr3_aa: CASSVSARDSPLHF

d_call: TRBD1
v_call: TRBV9
j_call: TRBJ2-1
clone_size: many
cdr3_nt: TGTGCCAGCAGCGTAGCCGGACAGGGGAGCAATGAGCAGTTCTTC
cdr3_aa: CASSVAGQGSNEQFF

d_call: TRBD1
v_call: TRBV9
j_call: TRBJ2-3
clone_size: many
cdr3_nt: TGTGCCAGCAGCGTACGGCAGGGGGCAGATACGCAGTATTTT
cdr3_aa: CASSVRQGADTQYF

d_call: -
v_call: TRBV9
j_call: TRBJ2-5
clone_size: many
cdr3_nt: TGTGCCAGCAGCGTAGCTATGCGGGACACTCAAGAGACCCAGTACTTC
cdr3_aa: CASSVAMRDTQETQYF

d_call: -
v_call: TRBV9
j_call: TRBJ2-3
clone_size: many
cdr3_nt: TGTGCCAGCAGCACCCCCTCAGGAGATACGCAGTATTTT
cdr3_aa: CASSTPSGDTQYF

d_call: -
v_call: TRBV9
j_call: TRBJ2-2
clone_size: many
cdr3_nt: TGTGCCAGCAGCGTAGTGCCCGCTGAGCCGTGGGAGCTGTTTTTT
cdr3_aa: CASSVVPAEPWELFF

d_call: -
v_call: TRBV9
j_call: TRBJ1-4
clone_size: many
cdr3_nt: TGTGCCAGCAGCGAGGGACACCTGAATGAAAAACTGTTTTTT
cdr3_aa: CASSEGHLNEKLFF

d_call: TRBD2
v_call: TRBV15
j_call: TRBJ2-1
clone_size: medium-sized
cdr3_nt: TGTGCCACCAGCAGAGCAACTAGCGGGGGGGGTGAGCAGTTCTTC
cdr3_aa: CATSRATSGGGEQFF

d_call: TRBD2
v_call: TRBV9
j_call: TRBJ2-1
clone_size: many
cdr3_nt: TGTGCCAGCAGCGAGGGACTAGCGGTGAGCTCCTACAATGAGCAGTTCTTC
cdr3_aa: CASSEGLAVSSYNEQFF

d_call: -
v_call: TRBV9
j_call: TRBJ2-3
clone_size: few
cdr3_nt: TGTGCCAGCAGCGTCCGGGGAGCCACAGATACGCAGTATTTT
cdr3_aa: CASSVRGATDTQYF

d_call: -
v_call: TRBV9
j_call: TRBJ2-2
clone_size: many
cdr3_nt: TGTGCCAGCAGCGTAGGTCAGGCGAACACCGGGGAGCTGTTTTTT
cdr3_aa: CASSVGQANTGELFF

d_call: -
v_call: TRBV9
j_call: TRBJ1-5
clone_size: many
cdr3_nt: TGTGCCAGCAGCGTAGGGTCTGGTCAGCCCCAGCATTTT
cdr3_aa: CASSVGSGQPQHF

d_call: -
v_call: TRBV9
j_call: TRBJ2-3
clone_size: many
cdr3_nt: TGTGCCAGCAGCGTAGGGCTAGCCTCCCCAGATACGCAGTATTTT
cdr3_aa: CASSVGLASPDTQYF

d_call: TRBD2
v_call: TRBV9
j_call: TRBJ2-5
clone_size: many
cdr3_nt: TGTGCCAGCAGCCCGGGACTAGCGACCGTAGAGACCCAGTACTTC
cdr3_aa: CASSPGLATVETQYF

d_call: TRBD2
v_call: TRBV9
j_call: TRBJ2-2
clone_size: many
cdr3_nt: TGTGCCAGCAGCCCCCGGGGGGGCTTCGGGGAGCTGTTTTTT
cdr3_aa: CASSPRGGFGELFF

d_call: -
v_call: TRBV9
j_call: TRBJ2-2
clone_size: many
cdr3_nt: TGTGCCAGCAGCGTAGGGGCCACCGGGGAGCTGTTTTTT
cdr3_aa: CASSVGATGELFF

d_call: TRBD2
v_call: TRBV9
j_call: TRBJ2-2
clone_size: many
cdr3_nt: TGTGCCAGCAGCGTAGGTATCGGGGGGGCCAACACCGGGGAGCTGTTTTTT
cdr3_aa: CASSVGIGGANTGELFF

d_call: TRBD2
v_call: TRBV9
j_call: TRBJ2-1
clone_size: many
cdr3_nt: TGTGCCAGCAGCCCCCCCTCCCCTGGACTAGCGGGAGATTTTGGTAATGAGCAGTTCTTC
cdr3_aa: CASSPPSPGLAGDFGNEQFF

d_call: -
v_call: TRBV9
j_call: TRBJ2-2
clone_size: many
cdr3_nt: TGTGCCAGCGCAAAGGAGGGGGGGGCAAACACCGGGGAGCTGTTTTTT
cdr3_aa: CASAKEGGANTGELFF

d_call: -
v_call: TRBV9
j_call: TRBJ1-4
clone_size: many
cdr3_nt: TGTGCCAGCAGCCCTAGTGGGGGGCGTAATGAAAAACTGTTTTTT
cdr3_aa: CASSPSGGRNEKLFF

d_call: -
v_call: TRBV9
j_call: TRBJ1-1
clone_size: many
cdr3_nt: TGTGCCAGCAGCTCTGGGATGGTTCCGGGTATCGAAGCTTTCTTT
cdr3_aa: CASSSGMVPGIEAFF

d_call: TRBD2
v_call: TRBV9
j_call: TRBJ2-1
clone_size: many
cdr3_nt: TGTGCCAGCAGCGTAGGGACTAGCGCCGACAATGAGCAGTTCTTC
cdr3_aa: CASSVGTSADNEQFF

d_call: TRBD1
v_call: TRBV9
j_call: TRBJ2-2
clone_size: many
cdr3_nt: TGTGCCAGCAGCGTAAGCCAGGGGGCGAACACCGGGGAGCTGTTTTTT
cdr3_aa: CASSVSQGANTGELFF

d_call: TRBD1
v_call: TRBV9
j_call: TRBJ1-4
clone_size: many
cdr3_nt: TGTGCCAGCAGCGTTAGGCCCGGGACAGATGAAAAACTGTTTTTT
cdr3_aa: CASSVRPGTDEKLFF

d_call: -
v_call: TRBV9
j_call: TRBJ2-2
clone_size: many
cdr3_nt: TGTGCCAGCAGCGTAGCCACCGGGGAGCTGTTTTTT
cdr3_aa: CASSVATGELFF

d_call: -
v_call: TRBV9
j_call: TRBJ2-1
clone_size: many
cdr3_nt: TGTGCCAGCAGCGTAGACAGGGCCCTATACAATGAGCAGTTCTTC
cdr3_aa: CASSVDRALYNEQFF

d_call: TRBD2
v_call: TRBV9
j_call: TRBJ2-3
clone_size: many
cdr3_nt: TGTGCCAGCAGCGCCATAGCGGGGACGACAGATACGCAGTATTTT
cdr3_aa: CASSAIAGTTDTQYF